This T cell receptor (beta chain) was profiled in a study of T cell responses to AZD1222 COVID-19 vaccine. Study outcomes and limitations: Reportedly, nearly half of unique spike TCRs recognized epitopes outside B.1.351/B.1.1.7 mutations. White British donors predominated, females outnumbered males, and clonal diversity was possibly underestimated.

This table comes from immunoSEQ multiplex PCR, and its TCRdb copy is limited to in-frame clones, with some not included. The sample lists tens of thousands of clones, less than 95% occurring once. Second-dose intervals near 4 or 12 weeks were combined. To note about this clone: Its matching antigen is unknown.

Germline V lookup: CDR1 SGHVS, CDR2 FQNEAQ. J gave up 5 bases and V 5 bases, and 10 bases lay outside the gene matches. There are 15 residues in the CDR3. The V call is TRBV7-8, the J call TRBJ1-2; 8 nucleotides align to TRBD1. The TCR sequence derives from an adult who received the AZD1222 COVID-19 vaccine. This material consisted of peripheral blood, taken 28 days after the second AZD1222 dose. The CDR3 spells CASSPPQGGGYGYTF. The CDR3 DNA follows: TGTGCCAGCAGCCCTCCACAGGGGGGTGGATATGGCTACACCTTC.